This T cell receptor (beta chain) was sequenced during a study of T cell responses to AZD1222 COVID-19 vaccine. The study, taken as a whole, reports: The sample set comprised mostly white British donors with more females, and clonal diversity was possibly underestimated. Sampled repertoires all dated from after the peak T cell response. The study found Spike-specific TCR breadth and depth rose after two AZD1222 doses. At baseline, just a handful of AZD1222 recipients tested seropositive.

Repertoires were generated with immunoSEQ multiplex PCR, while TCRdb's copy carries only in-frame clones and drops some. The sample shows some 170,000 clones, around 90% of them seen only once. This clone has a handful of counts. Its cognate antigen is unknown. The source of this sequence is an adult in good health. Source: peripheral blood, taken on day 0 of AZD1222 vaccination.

The CDR3 loop reads CATLLGQGASGELFF. CDR3 sequence (DNA): TGTGCCACCCTACTGGGACAGGGGGCGTCCGGGGAGCTGTTTTTT. The V and J genes are TRBV6-5 and TRBJ2-2, with 12 bases identical to TRBD1. This CDR3 is built from 15 residues. Germline values: CDR1 MNHEY, CDR2 SVGAGI. V was clipped by 10 bases and J by 6 bases; unmatched bases: 9.